The 3 T cell receptor beta chains below come from one sample, sequenced in a study of cytomegalovirus exposure and HLA in healthy donors. The PCR was carried out with 60 Vbeta primers and 13 Jbeta primers. Sequencing was performed with immunoSEQ multiplex PCR; in TCRdb, only in-frame clones are kept and a portion is missing. The sample yields some 130,000 clones, more than 75% seen once. Sample: PBMCs. These TCRs come from a woman between 50 and 59 years old in good health and CMV-seropositive.

Worth noting for this clone: Other DNA variants within this sample encode the same CDR3. The J gene is TRBJ1-2, the V gene TRBV4-2, with 7 positions matching TRBD1. V trimming: 1 base; J trimming: 4 bases; junction bases outside the gene matches: 6. CDR3 length: 15 amino acids. Germline CDR1 LGHNA, CDR2 YNFKEQ. The CDR3 DNA is TGTGCCAGCAGCCAAGGGCGGGGACAGAGCTATGGCTACACCTTC. Translation gives CASSQGRGQSYGYTF.

In this sample, this clone turned up a few times. V usage is TRBV13 and J usage is TRBJ1-1; D is undetermined. The CDR3 covers 16 residues. Germline V CDR1 and CDR2: PRHDT, FYEKMQ (reference sequence). V was cut by 5 bases and J by 1 base, with 17 bases left in between. The CDR3 DNA reads as TGTGCCAGCAGCCCCTCTACGTGGGTAGCGAACACTGAAGCTTTCTTT. Its translation is CASSPSTWVANTEAFF.

This sequence joins TRBV5-4 and TRBJ2-7; 7 nucleotides match TRBD2. In germline, CDR1 is SGHNT, CDR2 YYREEE (reference sequence). V was clipped by 0 bases and J by 6 bases; unmatched bases: 9. This CDR3 has 15 residues. The DNA of the CDR3 is TGTGCCAGCAGCTTGGTACGGGGGGATATCGCCGAGCAGTACTTC. Its translation: CASSLVRGDIAEQYF.